The T cell receptor (beta chain) described here comes from a study of blood T cell repertoires in COVID-19. As for the study in general: Samples came from the United States, Italy and Spain, spanning acute and convalescent COVID-19.

As processed by the authors: Scientists estimated how many nucleated cells there were by amplifying reference gene primers. Profiling relied on immunoSEQ multiplex PCR, and the TCRdb table lists in-frame clones only, not all of them. Clone size and the V and J calls come from that table; the DNA yielded D and trimming. Among about 150,000 clones listed, roughly 80% were seen once. The CDR3 runs to 16 residues. Germline loops: CDR1 MNHEY, CDR2 SVGEGT. Trimming at V came to 5 bases and at J to 5 bases, leaving 11 bases not matched to a gene. The chain links TRBV6-2 or TRBV6-3 to TRBJ2-2, with 7 bases that match TRBD1. This receptor was taken from a man aged 60-69 years with acute or convalescent COVID-19. Material for sequencing was peripheral blood. DNA for the CDR3: TGTGCCAGCAGTCACCACAGGGGTGGTGTTACCGGGGAGCTGTTTTTT. Protein product: CASSHHRGGVTGELFF.